These 29 T cell receptor beta chains share one sample of origin, sequenced in a study of shared clonotypes between healthy human individuals. Sequenced by immunoSEQ multiplex PCR; TCRdb stores in-frame clones only, minus some. The sample shows around 340,000 clones, roughly 70% of them seen only once. The sequenced sample was memory CD4+ T cells sorted from blood. Noted subset: CD45RA-negative fraction. All receptors come from a man aged 30 to 45 in good health.

The chain joins TRBV28 to TRBJ2-7; D assignment may be TRBD1 or TRBD2 (6 bases each). Germline V CDR1 and CDR2: MDHEN, SYDVKM. CDR3 length equals 19 residues. Trimming left V 6 bases short and J 3 bases short, with 30 bases between. CDR3 region: CASSISGGLGSLGDYEQYF. CDR3 bases: TGTGCCAGCAGCATCAGTGGGGGGCTCGGGTCCTTGGGAGACTACGAGCAGTACTTC.

V gene TRBV14 combines with J gene TRBJ2-1, with TRBD2 as a possible D gene (5 bases). Trimming left V 4 bases short and J 4 bases short, with 20 bases between. Germline-derived CDR1 and CDR2 are SGHDN and FVKESK. This CDR3 is built from 17 residues. The CDR3: CASSLLPPGSGYNEQFF. CDR3 DNA sequence: TGTGCCAGCAGCCTTCTACCCCCTGGCTCGGGGTACAATGAGCAGTTCTTC.

This clone was counted once. CDR3: CATSRPAGVSGLNAKNIQYF. As DNA, the CDR3 is TGTGCCACCAGCAGACCCGCGGGGGTTTCTGGGTTAAATGCCAAAAACATTCAGTACTTC. This sequence joins TRBV15 and TRBJ2-4; TRBD2 matches 7 bases. After removal of 2 bases from V and 1 base from J, the junction contained 17 bases not matched to a gene. CDR1 is LNHNV, CDR2 YYDKDF, per germline (reference sequence). The CDR3 covers 20 residues.

The DNA of the CDR3 is TGCGCCAGCAGTGGAAGGACTAGCGTCTCCTACAATGAGCAGTTCTTC. Translation gives CASSGRTSVSYNEQFF. The V and J genes are TRBV10-2 and TRBJ2-1; 9 bases match TRBD2. Germline V gene sequence: CDR1 WSHSY, CDR2 SAAADI. This CDR3 spans 16 amino acids. The junction had 4 bases not matched to a gene; V was cut back by 4 bases and J by 0 bases.

As concerns this clone: The same CDR3 is also encoded by other DNA sequences in this sample. The chain links TRBV5-1 to TRBJ2-7, with D tentatively TRBD1 (6 bases). V lost 4 bases, J lost 0 bases, and 14 bases lay in between. This CDR3 is 15 amino acids long. The germline V gene encodes CDR1 SGHRS and CDR2 YFSETQ. The CDR3 loop is CASSPRGDNSYEQYF. In DNA, the CDR3 is TGCGCCAGCAGCCCCCGTGGGGACAACTCCTACGAGCAGTACTTC. The whole variable domain, filled in from reference TRBV5-1 and TRBJ2-7, reads KAGVTQTPRYLIKTRGQQVTLSCSPISGHRSVSWYQQTPGQGLQFLFEYFSETQRNKGNFPGRFSGRQFSNSRSEMNVSTLELGDSALYLCASSPRGDNSYEQYFGPGTRLTVT.

The chain carries TRBV9 and TRBJ1-2; TRBD1 aligns across 7 bases. Germline V gene data show CDR1 as SGDLS and CDR2 as YYNGEE. This CDR3 comprises 15 residues. The trim removed 4 bases at V and 7 bases at J, leaving 13 bases unmatched. In DNA, the CDR3 is TGTGCCAGCAGCCCTCGACAGGGAAGCACCACTGGCTACACCTTC. This sequence encodes CASSPRQGSTTGYTF. Full variable domain (missing parts from reference TRBV9 and TRBJ1-2): DSGVTQTPKHLITATGQRVTLRCSPRSGDLSVYWYQQSLDQGLQFLIQYYNGEERAKGNILERFSAQQFPDLHSELNLSSLELGDSALYFCASSPRQGSTTGYTFGSGTRLTVV.

The chain uses TRBV5-4 and TRBJ2-5; D gene unclear. Trimming left V 5 bases short and J 5 bases short, with 16 bases between. The CDR3 consists of 14 residues. CDR1 and CDR2 (germline): SGHNT, YYREEE (reference sequence). The CDR3, as DNA: TGTGCCAGCAGTGCGGTCGGTAGGGCGGAGACCCAGTACTTC. Its protein product is CASSAVGRAETQYF.

The chain is built from TRBV6-5 and TRBJ2-1, with 8 bases lining up with TRBD2. CDR1 is MNHEY, CDR2 SVGAGI, per germline. Trimming removed 6 bases from V and 4 bases from J; junction bases left unmatched: 8. The CDR3 spans 15 residues. CDR3 residues: CASSPGIAGYNEQFF. The CDR3, as DNA: TGTGCCAGCAGCCCCGGGATAGCGGGGTACAATGAGCAGTTCTTC.

This clone was seen a few times. The V and J genes are TRBV5-1 and TRBJ2-3, with D possibly matching TRBD1 (6 bases). The CDR3 has 16 residues. Germline CDR1 and CDR2: SGHRS and YFSETQ. Trimming removed 1 base from V and 2 bases from J, with 14 bases in between. For the CDR3, the DNA is TGCGCCAGCAGCTTGTTATCACAGGGAGACACAGATACGCAGTATTTT. Translated, it gives CASSLLSQGDTDTQYF.

This chain connects TRBV27 to TRBJ2-2; TRBD1 is a possible D gene (6 bases). Trimming stripped 6 bases from V and 4 bases from J, with 18 bases between. CDR3 length: 16 residues. Germline V gene lookup returns CDR1 MNHEY and CDR2 SMNVEV (reference sequence). This chain's CDR3 is CASSQRRTAVTGELFF. The CDR3 bases are TGTGCCAGCAGCCAAAGACGGACAGCCGTCACCGGGGAGCTGTTTTTT.

The chain couples TRBV7-2 to TRBJ1-4, with D possibly being TRBD1 (5 bases). In germline, CDR1 is SGHTA, CDR2 FQGNSA. V was pared by 5 bases and J by 3 bases, with 10 bases between. The CDR3 covers 14 residues. The CDR3 spells CASSRGASNEKLFF. Written as DNA, the CDR3 is TGTGCCAGCAGCAGAGGGGCCTCTAATGAAAAACTGTTTTTT.

This chain joins TRBV27 and TRBJ2-1; 10 bases align to TRBD2. Germline values: CDR1 MNHEY, CDR2 SMNVEV (reference sequence). CDR3 length: 16 residues. V trimming: 1 base; J trimming: 6 bases; junction bases outside the gene matches: 6. CDR3 in DNA: TGTGCCAGCAGTTTATGGCCTAGCGGGAGCCCCAATGAGCAGTTCTTC. This translates into CASSLWPSGSPNEQFF.

This chain connects TRBV7-8 to TRBJ1-6, with D unclear. Germline V CDR1 and CDR2: SGHVS, FQNEAQ. This CDR3 region has 13 residues. V lost 6 bases to trimming and J lost 9 bases, with 12 bases between them. This chain's CDR3 is CASSEGKGSPLHF. For the CDR3, the DNA is TGTGCCAGCAGTGAAGGGAAGGGTTCACCCCTCCACTTT.

J is TRBJ2-3 and V is TRBV9; possible D gene TRBD2, 5 bases. Germline-derived CDR1 and CDR2 are SGDLS and YYNGEE. Trimming shortened V by 4 bases and J by 1 base, and 10 bases separated the two germline ends. This CDR3 is built from 14 residues. The CDR3 here is CASSLEGGTDTQYF. The CDR3, as DNA: TGTGCCAGCAGCCTAGAGGGTGGCACAGATACGCAGTATTTT.

The chain joins TRBV7-9 to TRBJ2-5, with D hard to call. Germline lookup yields CDR1 SEHNR and CDR2 FQNEAQ (reference sequence). The CDR3 totals 14 residues. Trimming left V 1 base short and J 3 bases short, with 9 bases between. The CDR3 DNA sequence: TGTGCCAGCAGCTTAGGTCGGGCAAAAGAGACCCAGTACTTC. Translated: CASSLGRAKETQYF. Complete variable domain (other parts from reference TRBV7-9 and TRBJ2-5): DTGVSQNPRHKITKRGQNVTFRCDPISEHNRLYWYRQTLGQGPEFLTYFQNEAQLEKSRLLSDRFSAERPKGSFSTLEIQRTEQGDSAMYLCASSLGRAKETQYFGPGTRLLVL.

This chain links TRBV10-3 with TRBJ2-3; 9 nucleotides match TRBD2. This CDR3 spans 17 amino acids. V was clipped by 2 bases and J by 6 bases; unmatched bases: 12. The V gene's germline CDR1 is ENHRY and CDR2 SYGVKD. Here the CDR3 reads CAISETNSGRPDDTQYF. The CDR3 DNA is TGTGCCATCAGTGAGACTAATAGCGGGAGACCGGATGATACGCAGTATTTT.

The rearrangement joins TRBV18 to TRBJ2-2, with 11 bases identical to TRBD2. V lost 6 bases and J lost 6; bases outside the gene matches: 6. This CDR3 is 15 amino acids long. Germline V gene data show CDR1 as KGHSH and CDR2 as LQKENI. This chain's CDR3 is CASSPTSGTSGELFF. The CDR3 DNA reads TGTGCCAGCTCCCCGACTAGCGGGACTTCCGGGGAGCTGTTTTTT.

The V and J genes are TRBV15 and TRBJ2-7; 11 nucleotides agree with TRBD2. CDR1 and CDR2 from the germline V gene are LNHNV and YYDKDF (reference sequence). V shed 0 bases and J 5 bases; nucleotides not matched to a gene: 3. The CDR3 is 15 residues long. CDR3 nucleotide sequence: TGTGCCACCAGCAGAGATGGGGGACTAGCGGACGAGCAGTACTTC. Its protein product is CATSRDGGLADEQYF.

This sequence joins TRBV7-6 and TRBJ2-2; a weak D match, TRBD1 (6 bases). The V gene's germline CDR1 is SGHVS and CDR2 FNYEAQ. V dropped 2 bases and J dropped 4 bases, with 11 bases sitting between them. CDR3 length equals 15 residues. CDR3 nucleotide sequence: TGTGCCAGCAGCTTAAGACAGGATCTCACCGGGGAGCTGTTTTTT. Its protein is CASSLRQDLTGELFF.

The gene calls are TRBV27 and TRBJ2-7; 9 nucleotides agree with TRBD1. Trimming took 2 bases from V and 5 from J; bases not matched to a gene: 7. Germline V lookup: CDR1 MNHEY, CDR2 SMNVEV (reference sequence). This CDR3 spans 15 amino acids. The CDR3, as DNA: TGTGCCAGCAGTTTAAAGGGGACAGGGTACCACGAGCAGTACTTC. This codes for CASSLKGTGYHEQYF.

V gene TRBV5-3 combines with J gene TRBJ1-3; 7 bases map to TRBD1. TRBV5-3 is an open reading frame whose function is uncertain. The CDR3 loop spans 14 amino acids. The V and J ends lost 4 bases and 7 bases, in that order; junction bases with no gene match: 8. CDR3 region: CARSPQGNGNTIYF. The DNA of the CDR3 is TGTGCCAGAAGCCCACAGGGGAACGGCAACACCATATATTTT.

The chain carries TRBV12-5 and TRBJ2-1; 9 bases fit TRBD1. Losses at the gene ends were 2 bases for V and 6 bases for J; bases not matched to a gene: 8. CDR1 and CDR2 (germline): LGHNT, FRNRAP. This CDR3 contains 16 residues. The CDR3 here is CASGLQDRGSGNEQFF. The CDR3 region has the DNA TGTGCTAGTGGTTTGCAGGACAGGGGTTCGGGCAATGAGCAGTTCTTC.

With regard to this clone: Other nucleotide sequences from this sample produce the same CDR3. The chain links TRBV28 to TRBJ1-5; the D gene is possibly TRBD1 (5 bases). CDR1 and CDR2 (germline): MDHEN, SYDVKM. The CDR3 is 12 residues long. Trimming pared 1 base from V and 7 bases from J, leaving 5 bases between. CDR3 DNA sequence: TGTGCCAGCAGTTTATACAGGCAGCCCCAGCATTTT. Translated: CASSLYRQPQHF.

V is TRBV29-1 and J is TRBJ1-1; no clear D. This CDR3 region has 13 residues. V gave up 4 bases and J gave up 0 bases, with 9 bases separating them. The V gene's germline CDR1 is SQVTM and CDR2 ANQGSEA. The CDR3 sequence: CSVAFGLNTEAFF. CDR3 bases: TGCAGCGTTGCGTTCGGGTTGAACACTGAAGCTTTCTTT. The full variable domain, rest sourced from reference TRBV29-1 and TRBJ1-1, is SAVISQKPSRDICQRGTSLTIQCQVDSQVTMMFWYRQQPGQSLTLIATANQGSEATYESGFVIDKFPISRPNLTFSTLTVSNMSPEDSSIYLCSVAFGLNTEAFFGQGTRLTVV.

This chain connects TRBV19 to TRBJ1-5; unclear D gene. The V end was cut by 6 bases, the J end by 4 bases, with 7 bases between. Germline CDR1 is LNHDA and CDR2 is SQIVND (reference sequence). The CDR3 loop spans 12 amino acids. The CDR3 here is CASRQINQPQHF. Here the CDR3 DNA reads TGTGCCAGTAGACAGATAAATCAGCCCCAGCATTTT.

The V gene is TRBV5-6, the J gene TRBJ2-7; a possible D gene is TRBD2 (6 bases). Trimming stripped 0 bases from V and 7 bases from J, with 14 bases between. This CDR3 is 14 amino acids long. CDR1 is SGHDT, CDR2 YYEEEE, per germline. The CDR3 protein is CASSLGRLRGEQYF. CDR3 in DNA: TGTGCCAGCAGCTTGGGACGCCTTCGGGGGGAGCAGTACTTC.

This chain joins TRBV5-6 and TRBJ2-1, with D possibly TRBD2 on 5 matching bases. The CDR3 extends over 15 amino acids. Trimming stripped 1 base from V and 8 bases from J, with 16 bases between. In germline, CDR1 is SGHDT, CDR2 YYEEEE. Here the CDR3 reads CASSLSASYLDEQFF. In DNA form, the CDR3 reads TGTGCCAGCAGCTTGTCCGCTAGCTATTTGGATGAGCAGTTCTTC. The variable domain in full, with the rest retrieved from reference TRBV5-6 and TRBJ2-1, is DAGVTQSPTHLIKTRGQQVTLRCSPKSGHDTVSWYQQALGQGPQFIFQYYEEEERQRGNFPDRFSGHQFPNYSSELNVNALLLGDSALYLCASSLSASYLDEQFFGPGTRLTVL.

This rearrangement joins TRBV7-9 to TRBJ2-7, with 12 bases that match TRBD2. Looked up from germline, CDR1 is SEHNR and CDR2 is FQNEAQ (reference sequence). The CDR3 extends over 15 amino acids. With V trimmed by 2 bases and J by 2 bases, 1 base remained unmatched. The CDR3 spells CASSLLAGGPYEQYF. The CDR3 DNA sequence: TGTGCCAGCAGCTTACTAGCGGGAGGGCCCTACGAGCAGTACTTC.

This sequence joins TRBV27 and TRBJ2-3; 8 positions agree with TRBD2. The CDR3 has 15 amino acids. Per germline, CDR1 MNHEY and CDR2 SMNVEV (reference sequence). V lost 5 bases, J lost 2 bases, and 6 bases stayed unmatched. The CDR3 spells CASSRPSGFTDTQYF. Here the CDR3 DNA reads TGTGCCAGCAGTAGGCCTAGCGGGTTCACAGATACGCAGTATTTT.